These 3 T cell receptor beta chains were all obtained from the same sample, sequenced in a study of shared clonotypes between healthy human individuals. Sequencing used immunoSEQ multiplex PCR; TCRdb keeps in-frame clones, though not all of them. The sample has about 1.5 million clones, approximately 98% seen once. Sequenced: naive CD4+ T cells sorted from blood. Sample subset: CD45RA+ positively selected. These receptors all come from a man aged 30 to 39 in good health.

The chain employs TRBV27 and TRBJ2-7, with 12 bases that match TRBD2. V was clipped by 5 bases and J by 4 bases; unmatched bases: 6. Looked up from germline, CDR1 is MNHEY and CDR2 is SMNVEV (reference sequence). The CDR3 totals 15 residues. CDR3 sequence: CASSPRTSGKYEQYF. The CDR3 DNA follows: TGTGCCAGCAGTCCGAGGACTAGCGGGAAGTACGAGCAGTACTTC.

The sample holds one count of this clone. This chain joins TRBV28 and TRBJ1-2; a possible D gene is TRBD1 (5 bases). V was shortened by 6 bases and J by 5 bases, with 10 bases between the two germline ends. The CDR3 length is 12 residues. The germline CDR1 and CDR2 sequences are MDHEN and SYDVKM. CDR3: CASSPGSYGYTF. In DNA, the CDR3 is TGTGCCAGCAGCCCAGGGAGTTATGGCTACACCTTC.

This chain uses TRBV5-6 with TRBJ1-2, with D unresolved. Trimming removed 2 bases from V and 0 bases from J, with 8 bases in between. This CDR3 has 14 amino acids. CDR1 SGHDT and CDR2 YYEEEE come from the germline V gene. CDR3 region: CASSLPPANYGYTF. CDR3 in DNA: TGTGCCAGCAGCTTACCACCCGCTAACTATGGCTACACCTTC. Together with reference TRBV5-6 and TRBJ1-2, the CDR3 gives the full variable domain: DAGVTQSPTHLIKTRGQQVTLRCSPKSGHDTVSWYQQALGQGPQFIFQYYEEEERQRGNFPDRFSGHQFPNYSSELNVNALLLGDSALYLCASSLPPANYGYTFGSGTRLTVV.